The sequence of this T cell receptor beta chain was determined in a study of human T cells and chemical hapten exposure. Study results and limitations: Higher patch test scores went with higher counts of PT1 expanded TCRs.

As for time point: patch test 1, 2 weeks after DPC sensitization. Noted treatment: therapeutic diphenylcyclopropenone sensitization with weekly scalp DPC. The authors' total RNA extraction used unfractionated whole blood. From the RACE reads, TCRdb called clonotypes with MiXCR, one entry per CDR3 protein. The sample has 300,000 to 400,000 distinct CDR3 sequences, about 7% seen once. Trimming stripped 0 bases from V and 3 bases from J, with 11 bases between. The CDR3 has 15 residues. Germline-derived CDR1 and CDR2 are MNHEY and SVGEGT. This clonotype was seen a few times. Its specificity is unknown. The sequence was collected from a woman aged 18-29 years with alopecia areata. Some clones in this sample may be carry-over from other donors' samples. The starting material was whole blood, obtained in connection with sensitization to the hapten diphenylcyclopropenone (DPC). The J gene is TRBJ1-2, the V gene TRBV6-2 or TRBV6-3; no firm D call. Here the CDR3 reads CASSYSNPRDYGYTF. The CDR3 nucleotides are TGTGCCAGCAGTTACTCGAACCCAAGGGACTATGGCTACACCTTC.